This T cell receptor (beta chain) was observed in a study of blood T cells in healthy people across ages. Study details: About one barcoded beta molecule per two T cells was the capture yield of template switching.

Comment on this clonotype: Its specificity is unknown.

The V gene's germline CDR1 is MNHEY and CDR2 SVGEGT. The length of the CDR3 is 12 residues. V lost 7 bases, J lost 4 bases, and 11 bases lay in between. PCR was performed a second time for about 7 to 12 cycles using a sample-barcoded 5' primer and a J-beta primer mix. Using its own MiXCR run on the 5' RACE reads, TCRdb lists one record per CDR3 protein. The top ten clones hold 15% to 19% of a sample with hundreds of thousands of distinct CDR3 sequences, about 34% of them seen once. A minimum of 7 million PBMCs was isolated per sample. Study results and limitations: Long-lived donors carried more naive CD4+ cells and greater diversity than aged donors. Age brought a roughly linear fall in TCR beta diversity measured per million T cells.

The receptor was isolated from an elderly woman in good health. V usage is TRBV6-2 or TRBV6-3 and J usage is TRBJ2-7, with D unclear. The sequenced material came from blood. CDR3: CASNPETYEQYF. CDR3 nucleotide sequence: TGTGCCAGCAATCCAGAGACTTACGAGCAGTACTTC.